The source of this T cell receptor (beta chain) is a study of blood T cell repertoires in COVID-19. Germline CDR1 KGHSH, CDR2 LQKENI. Trimming shortened V by 2 bases and J by 4 bases, and 11 bases separated the two germline ends. The CDR3 extends over 14 amino acids. Some clones are missing from TCRdb's copy, which holds only in-frame ones; the method was immunoSEQ multiplex PCR. The sample comprises fewer than 200,000 clones, approximately 84% of which are singletons, and 1.1% rests with the top ten. The V call is TRBV18, the J call TRBJ1-1, with D maybe TRBD1 (5 bases). This receptor was taken from a man in his forties or fifties with acute or convalescent COVID-19. The sample was peripheral blood. CDR3 in DNA: TGTGCCAGCTCACCAGCAGGGAAGATCACTGAAGCTTTCTTT. Translation: CASSPAGKITEAFF.